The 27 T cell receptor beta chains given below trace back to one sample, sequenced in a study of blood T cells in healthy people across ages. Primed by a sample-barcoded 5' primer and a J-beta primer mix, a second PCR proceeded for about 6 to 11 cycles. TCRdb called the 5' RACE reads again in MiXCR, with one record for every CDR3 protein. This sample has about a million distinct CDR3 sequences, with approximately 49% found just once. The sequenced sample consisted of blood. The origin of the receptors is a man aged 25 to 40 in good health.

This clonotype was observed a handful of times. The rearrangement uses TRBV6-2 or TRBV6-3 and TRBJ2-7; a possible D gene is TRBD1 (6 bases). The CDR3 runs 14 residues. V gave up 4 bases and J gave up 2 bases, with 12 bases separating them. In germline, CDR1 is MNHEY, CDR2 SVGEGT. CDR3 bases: TGTGCCAGCAGTTCCCGGACAGCACCCTACGAGCAGTACTTC. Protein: CASSSRTAPYEQYF.

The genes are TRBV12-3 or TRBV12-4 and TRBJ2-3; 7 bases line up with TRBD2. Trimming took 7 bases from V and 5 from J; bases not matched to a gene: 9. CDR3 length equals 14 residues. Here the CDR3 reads CASTRTSGEDTQYF. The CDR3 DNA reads TGTGCCAGCACCAGAACAAGCGGGGAAGATACGCAGTATTTT.

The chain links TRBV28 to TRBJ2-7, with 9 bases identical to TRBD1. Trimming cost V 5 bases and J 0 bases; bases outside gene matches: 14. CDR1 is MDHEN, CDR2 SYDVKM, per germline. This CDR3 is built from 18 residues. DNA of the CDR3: TGTGCCAGCAGTGATCCCGGGACAGGGAGAGTTAGCTCCTACGAGCAGTACTTC. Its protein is CASSDPGTGRVSSYEQYF. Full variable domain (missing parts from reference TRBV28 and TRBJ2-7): DVKVTQSSRYLVKRTGEKVFLECVQDMDHENMFWYRQDPGLGLRLIYFSYDVKMKEKGDIPEGYSVSREKKERFSLILESASTNQTSMYLCASSDPGTGRVSSYEQYFGPGTRLTVT.

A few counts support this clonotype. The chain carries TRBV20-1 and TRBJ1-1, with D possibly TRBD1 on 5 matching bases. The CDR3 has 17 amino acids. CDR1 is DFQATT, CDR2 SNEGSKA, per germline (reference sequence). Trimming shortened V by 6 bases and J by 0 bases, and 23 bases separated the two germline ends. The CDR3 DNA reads TGCAGTGCCGATGGGGGTTCGGGGGGGGTGATGAACACTGAAGCTTTCTTT. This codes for CSADGGSGGVMNTEAFF.

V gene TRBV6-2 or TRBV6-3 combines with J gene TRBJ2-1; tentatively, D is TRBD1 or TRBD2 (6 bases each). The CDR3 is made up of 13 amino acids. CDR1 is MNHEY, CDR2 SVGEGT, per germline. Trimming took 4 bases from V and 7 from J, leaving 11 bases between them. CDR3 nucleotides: TGTGCCAGCAGTTGGGGGGCCCTAAATGAGCAGTTCTTC. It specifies CASSWGALNEQFF.

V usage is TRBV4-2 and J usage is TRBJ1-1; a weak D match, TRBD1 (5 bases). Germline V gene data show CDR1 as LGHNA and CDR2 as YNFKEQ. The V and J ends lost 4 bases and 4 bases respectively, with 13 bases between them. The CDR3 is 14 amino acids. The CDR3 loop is CASSPRGVGTEAFF. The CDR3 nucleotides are TGTGCCAGCAGCCCCCGGGGGGTCGGCACTGAAGCTTTCTTT.

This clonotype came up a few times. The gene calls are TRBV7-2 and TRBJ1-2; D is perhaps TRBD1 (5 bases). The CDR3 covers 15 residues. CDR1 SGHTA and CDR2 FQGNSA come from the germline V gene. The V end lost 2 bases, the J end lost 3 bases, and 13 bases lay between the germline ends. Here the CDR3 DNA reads TGTGCCAGCAGCTTATCGTACAGGAGCGACTATGGCTACACCTTC. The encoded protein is CASSLSYRSDYGYTF.

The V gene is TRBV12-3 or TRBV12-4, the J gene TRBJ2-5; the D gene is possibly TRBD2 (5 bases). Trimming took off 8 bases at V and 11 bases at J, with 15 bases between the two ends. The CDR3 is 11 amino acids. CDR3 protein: CASGTVREQYF. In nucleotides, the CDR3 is TGTGCCAGCGGTACCGTTAGGGAGCAGTACTTC.

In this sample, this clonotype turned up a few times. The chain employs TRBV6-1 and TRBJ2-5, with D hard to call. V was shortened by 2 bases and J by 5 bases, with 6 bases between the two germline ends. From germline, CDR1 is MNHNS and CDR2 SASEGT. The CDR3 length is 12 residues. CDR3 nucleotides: TGTGCCAGCAGTGAAACTGCGGAGACCCAGTACTTC. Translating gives CASSETAETQYF.

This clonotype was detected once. CDR3 coding DNA: TGTGCCAGCAGTCGAGTACTAGCGGGGGTGGTCGAGCAGTACTTC. Its translation: CASSRVLAGVVEQYF. The chain joins TRBV7-9 to TRBJ2-7; 11 bases fit TRBD2. Germline CDR1 SEHNR, CDR2 FQNEAQ (reference sequence). J was trimmed by 6 bases and V by 6 bases; bases with no gene match: 10. The CDR3 has 15 residues.

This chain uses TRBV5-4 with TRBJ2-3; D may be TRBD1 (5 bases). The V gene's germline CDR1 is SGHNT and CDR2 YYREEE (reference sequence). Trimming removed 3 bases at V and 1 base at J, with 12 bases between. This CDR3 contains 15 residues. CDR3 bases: TGTGCCAGCAGCTCGGATCAGGGCCGCACAGATACGCAGTATTTT. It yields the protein CASSSDQGRTDTQYF.

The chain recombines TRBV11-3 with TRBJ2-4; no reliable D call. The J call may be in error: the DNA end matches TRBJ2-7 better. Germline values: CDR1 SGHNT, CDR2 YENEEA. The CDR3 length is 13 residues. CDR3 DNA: TGTGCCAGCAGCCCAAACAAGGGATCCGAGCAGTACTTC. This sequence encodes CASSPNKGSEQYF.

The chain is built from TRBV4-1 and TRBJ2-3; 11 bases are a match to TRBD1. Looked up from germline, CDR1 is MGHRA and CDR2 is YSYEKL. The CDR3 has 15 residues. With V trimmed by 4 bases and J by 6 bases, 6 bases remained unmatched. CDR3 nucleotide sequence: TGCGCCAGCAGCCCAGGGACAGGGGGGATCGATACGCAGTATTTT. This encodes CASSPGTGGIDTQYF.

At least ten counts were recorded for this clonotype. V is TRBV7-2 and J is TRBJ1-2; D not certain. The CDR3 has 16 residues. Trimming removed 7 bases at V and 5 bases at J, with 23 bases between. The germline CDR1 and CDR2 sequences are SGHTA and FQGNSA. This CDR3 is CASTLSPPDRPYGYTF. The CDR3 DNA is TGTGCCAGCACACTTTCCCCGCCGGACCGACCGTATGGCTACACCTTC.

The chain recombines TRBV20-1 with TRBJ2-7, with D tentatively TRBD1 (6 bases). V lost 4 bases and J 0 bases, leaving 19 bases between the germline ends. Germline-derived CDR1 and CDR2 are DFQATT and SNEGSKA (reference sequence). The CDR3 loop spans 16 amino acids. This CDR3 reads CSAKGTGITHSYEQYF. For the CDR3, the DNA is TGCAGTGCTAAGGGAACAGGGATAACTCACTCCTACGAGCAGTACTTC.

The CDR3 here is CASSRPEGGNTEAFF. The CDR3 DNA reads TGCGCCAGCAGCCGGCCCGAAGGGGGAAACACTGAAGCTTTCTTT. The V gene is TRBV4-1, the J gene TRBJ1-1, with a weak D call TRBD1 (6 bases). CDR3 length: 15 amino acids. CDR1 and CDR2 from the germline V gene are MGHRA and YSYEKL. V dropped 4 bases and J dropped 2 bases, with 14 bases sitting between them.

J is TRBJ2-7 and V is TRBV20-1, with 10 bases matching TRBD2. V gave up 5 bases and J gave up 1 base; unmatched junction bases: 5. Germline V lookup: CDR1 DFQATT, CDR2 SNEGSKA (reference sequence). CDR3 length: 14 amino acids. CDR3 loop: CSAPQRGGSYEQYF. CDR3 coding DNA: TGCAGTGCTCCTCAGCGGGGGGGTTCCTACGAGCAGTACTTC.

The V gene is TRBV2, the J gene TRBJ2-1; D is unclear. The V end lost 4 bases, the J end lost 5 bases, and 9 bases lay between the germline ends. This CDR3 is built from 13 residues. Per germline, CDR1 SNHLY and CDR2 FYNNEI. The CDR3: CASSALLDNEQFF. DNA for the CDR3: TGTGCCAGCAGTGCCCTGCTTGACAATGAGCAGTTCTTC.

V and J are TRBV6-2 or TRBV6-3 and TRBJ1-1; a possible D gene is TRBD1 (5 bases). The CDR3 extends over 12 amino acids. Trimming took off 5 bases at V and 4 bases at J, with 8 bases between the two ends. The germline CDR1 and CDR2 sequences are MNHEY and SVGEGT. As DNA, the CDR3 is TGTGCCAGCAGTATTGGGGGCACTGAAGCTTTCTTT. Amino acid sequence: CASSIGGTEAFF.

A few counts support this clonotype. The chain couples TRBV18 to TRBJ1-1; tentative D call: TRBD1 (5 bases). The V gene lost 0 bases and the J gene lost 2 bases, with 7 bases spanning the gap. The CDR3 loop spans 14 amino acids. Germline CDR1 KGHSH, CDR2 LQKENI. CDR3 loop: CASSPPGANTEAFF. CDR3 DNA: TGTGCCAGCTCACCACCAGGGGCCAACACTGAAGCTTTCTTT.

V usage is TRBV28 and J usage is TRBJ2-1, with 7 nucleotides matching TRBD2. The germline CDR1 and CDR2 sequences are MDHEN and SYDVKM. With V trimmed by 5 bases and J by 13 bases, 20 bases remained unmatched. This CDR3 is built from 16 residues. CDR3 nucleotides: TGTGCCAGCAGTATCCCGGGGCTAGCGGACCAAGAGACCCAGTTCTTC. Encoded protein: CASSIPGLADQETQFF.

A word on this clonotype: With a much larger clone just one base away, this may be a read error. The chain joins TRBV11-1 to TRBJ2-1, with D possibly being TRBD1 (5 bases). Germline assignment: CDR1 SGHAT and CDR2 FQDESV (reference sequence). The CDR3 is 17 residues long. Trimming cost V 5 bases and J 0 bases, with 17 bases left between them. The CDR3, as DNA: TGTGCCAGCAGCCTCCAAGCAGGGTTGACCTCCTACAATGAGCAGTTCTTC. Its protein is CASSLQAGLTSYNEQFF.

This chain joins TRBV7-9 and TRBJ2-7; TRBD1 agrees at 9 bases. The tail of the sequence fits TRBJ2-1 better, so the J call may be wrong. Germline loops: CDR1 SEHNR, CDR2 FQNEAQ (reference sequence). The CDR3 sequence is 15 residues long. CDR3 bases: TGTGCCAGCAGCCCGGGACAGGGAGTCTCCTACGAGCAGTTCTTC. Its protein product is CASSPGQGVSYEQFF.

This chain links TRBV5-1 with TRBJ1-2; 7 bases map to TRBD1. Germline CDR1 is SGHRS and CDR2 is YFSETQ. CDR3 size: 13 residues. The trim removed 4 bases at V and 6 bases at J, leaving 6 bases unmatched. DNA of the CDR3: TGCGCCAGCAGCCCCTCGACAGGGCATGGCTACACCTTC. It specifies CASSPSTGHGYTF.

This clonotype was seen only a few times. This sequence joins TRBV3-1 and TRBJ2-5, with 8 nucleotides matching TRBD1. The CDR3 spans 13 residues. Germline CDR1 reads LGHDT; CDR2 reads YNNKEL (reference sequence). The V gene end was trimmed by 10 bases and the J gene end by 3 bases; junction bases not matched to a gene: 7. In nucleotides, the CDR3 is TGTGCCACCGGACAGGGTTTGGAAGAGACCCAGTACTTC. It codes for CATGQGLEETQYF.

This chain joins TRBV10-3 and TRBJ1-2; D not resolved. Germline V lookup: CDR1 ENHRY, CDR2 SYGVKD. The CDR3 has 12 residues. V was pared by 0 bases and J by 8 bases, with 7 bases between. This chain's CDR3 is CAISESLRGYTF. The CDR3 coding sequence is TGTGCCATCAGTGAGTCCCTCAGGGGCTACACCTTC.

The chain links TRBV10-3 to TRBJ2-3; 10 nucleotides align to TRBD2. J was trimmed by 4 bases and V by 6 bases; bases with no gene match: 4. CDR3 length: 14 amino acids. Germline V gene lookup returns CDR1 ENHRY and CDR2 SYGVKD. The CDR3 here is CAIRAGGPSDTQYF. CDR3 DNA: TGTGCCATCAGAGCGGGAGGGCCCTCAGATACGCAGTATTTT.